This TCR beta chain came from a study of response to subunit inactivated influenza vaccine (dated by TCRdb to the late 2010s). The study in broad terms: Deep quantitative T cell receptor repertoire profiling was used in the study to track responses to a trivalent subunit inactivated influenza vaccine. Findings and caveats that apply to the study as a whole: The authors suggested that each seasonal influenza vaccination may recruit only a limited number of new T cells.

The germline V end is reduced by 5 bases and the J end by 9 bases; junction bases left unmatched: 14. CDR1 is given as DFQATT and CDR2 as SNEGSKA, both from the germline V gene (reference sequence). From cysteine to phenylalanine, the CDR3 is 16 amino acids long. The only DNA kept is the CDR3, 48 bases in frame from the first base. Library preparation used RT-PCR. TCRdb names Illumina HiSeq 2500 as the instrument used. TCRdb applied fastp at Q25 and MiXCR to the public reads, then kept only in-frame beta chains. Every CDR3 protein is listed once, alongside the most common genes and DNA of its rows. This sample gives just under 550,000 distinct CDR3 sequences in total; around a quarter of them show up just once. The top ten hold under 3.5% of the sample. Of note for this clonotype: Its specific antigen is unknown. Per-base quality was not reported, and no clone a single base away is much larger than it.

These data also formed part of another study, on T cells expressing NK-cell markers. As noted in the second study: The TCR beta cDNA libraries were made using 5'RACE template switching, a step that added both a universal primer site and unique molecular identifiers. Under ten donors provided sorted CD3+CD56+NKG2C+, CD3+CD56+NKG2C- and CD3+CD56-NKG2C+ T-cell subsets, whose TCR beta-chain repertoires were profiled. Among the eight sequenced donors, seven were HCMV-seropositive and one was HCMV-seronegative. To restrict sorting to alphabetaTCR-expressing T cells, an anti-gammadeltaTCR antibody was added in several experiments. For six donors, the dominant CD3+CD56+NKG2C+ clonotypes were among the top 10 CD8+ clonotypes and accounted for roughly 1.0-8% of CD8+ T cells. Those dominant clonotypes were again the most abundant among CD3+CD56-NKG2C+ cells in a few donors, at about 28.3-65%. Whether the expanded NKG2C-expressing T cell clones were specific for HCMV antigens remained unclear. The study sequenced eight donors, all healthy volunteers chosen at random: three men and five women. HCMV-specific IgG was detected in serum with a commercial ELISA kit to determine HCMV serostatus. Peripheral blood mononuclear cells were isolated from blood by Ficoll density gradient centrifugation. Using Miltenyi isolation kits, CD4+ and CD8+ T cells were isolated from PBMC through magnetic immunoseparation. cDNA synthesis was primed from the TCR beta constant segment and was followed by two successive PCR amplification steps. Illumina HiSeq 2000/2500, MiSeq or NextSeq was used to sequence libraries as 2 x 150 bp reads. MIGEC was used to demultiplex reads and group the reads by UMI, and MiTCR was used to assemble and quantify clonotypes. To remove erroneous sequences, TCR cDNA sequences were retained only when supported by two or more reads. The tcR package was used for downstream repertoire analysis, and clonotypes were matched across fractions by CDR3 nucleotide sequence plus V segment. VDJmatch was used to annotate antigen specificity against VDJdb, with one amino acid substitution in CDR3 permitted.

The source of this sequence is a man aged 50-59 years who received an inactivated influenza vaccine. Donor details come from another sample of the same person, matched by shared clones. The source material was CD4+ T cells sorted from PBMCs, sampled approximately 12 days after vaccination. The chain was built from TRBV20-1 and TRBJ2-1; 12 middle bases align to TRBD2. The CDR3 region: CSAFTSSGREWGEQFF. The sequence in DNA is TGCAGTGCTTTTACATCTAGCGGGAGGGAGTGGGGTGAGCAGTTCTTC.